This TCR beta chain was documented in a study of T cell repertoires and HLA-DP antigens. Study details: Pre-culture CD4+ samples used roughly 1,200 ng DNA versus about 220 ng for CD137+CD4+ sorts.

CDR1 and CDR2 from the germline V gene are SEHNR and FQNEAQ (reference sequence). The V end lost 4 bases, the J end lost 2 bases, and 9 bases lay between the germline ends. The CDR3 extends over 13 amino acids. Primers targeted 54 TRBV and 13 TRBJ segments. Clones were sequenced by immunoSEQ multiplex PCR, and TCRdb holds only the in-frame ones, with some missing. Of about 89,000 clones in the sample, about 89% were seen once. For this clone: Its antigen remains unknown.

Material for sequencing was CD4+ T cells from PBMCs. V and J are TRBV7-9 and TRBJ2-7, with D hard to call. This sequence originates from a man aged 45-65 years in good health and CMV-seronegative. CDR3 coding DNA: TGTGCCAGCAGCTCGGGCCGCGCCTACGAGCAGTACTTC. Protein sequence: CASSSGRAYEQYF.